The sequence of this T cell receptor beta chain was determined in a study of blood T cell repertoires in COVID-19. V lost 8 bases and J 1 base, leaving 8 bases between the germline ends. This CDR3 has 11 residues. Germline V gives CDR1 DFQATT, CDR2 SNEGSKA (reference sequence). As processed by the authors: From reference gene primer amplification, estimates of nucleated cell counts were derived. Clones were sequenced by immunoSEQ multiplex PCR, and TCRdb holds only the in-frame ones, with some missing. V and J calls plus clone size are reproduced from that table; the DNA served to infer D and trimming. The sample includes 200,000 to 250,000 clones, about 82% of them seen just once.

The clonotype comes from a man of 80 years or more with acute or convalescent COVID-19. This chain connects TRBV20-1 to TRBJ2-5; maybe TRBD1 (6 bases). Material: peripheral blood. The CDR3 region is CSPGVQETQYF. The CDR3 DNA reads TGCAGTCCAGGGGTCCAAGAGACCCAGTACTTC.